A selection of T cell receptor beta chains follows, all from one sample in a study of cytomegalovirus exposure and HLA in healthy donors. Sequencing was performed with immunoSEQ multiplex PCR; in TCRdb, only in-frame clones are kept and a portion is missing. The data contain 95,000 to 150,000 clones, 70% to 90% of them singletons. Sequenced sample: PBMCs. The source of these receptors is a woman aged 18-35 years in good health and CMV-seronegative. CDR3s include the opening cysteine and the closing phenylalanine or tryptophan. D genes are given only for firm matches. The size of a clone is reported for some rows only, either as once, few or many, or as a class for expanded clones.

CDR3aa: CASRRTGQGRYGYTF
CDR3nt: TGTGCCAGCAGGCGTACGGGACAGGGGAGGTATGGCTACACCTTC
d_gene: TRBD1
abundance: NA
v_gene: TRBV27
j_gene: TRBJ1-2

CDR3aa: CASSPEGLVLSGELFF
CDR3nt: TGTGCCAGCAGCCCGGAGGGACTAGTTTTATCCGGGGAGCTGTTTTTT
d_gene: TRBD2
abundance: NA
v_gene: TRBV5-8
j_gene: TRBJ2-2

CDR3aa: CASSLGREGFYEQYF
CDR3nt: TGTGCCAGCAGCTTGGGCAGGGAGGGATTCTACGAGCAGTACTTC
d_gene: TRBD2
abundance: NA
v_gene: TRBV5-5
j_gene: TRBJ2-7

CDR3aa: CASSLKTSGYNEQFF
CDR3nt: TGTGCCAGCAGCCTCAAGACTAGCGGCTACAATGAGCAGTTCTTC
d_gene: TRBD2
abundance: once
v_gene: TRBV6-5
j_gene: TRBJ2-1

CDR3aa: CASSPQGQGNTEAFF
CDR3nt: TGTGCCAGCTCACCGCAGGGACAGGGTAACACTGAAGCTTTCTTT
d_gene: TRBD1
abundance: once
v_gene: TRBV18
j_gene: TRBJ1-1

CDR3aa: CASIGGTGANTGELFF
CDR3nt: TGTGCCAGCATTGGCGGGACAGGGGCGAACACCGGGGAGCTGTTTTTT
d_gene: TRBD1
abundance: NA
v_gene: TRBV6-6
j_gene: TRBJ2-2

CDR3aa: CASLGASGISYNEQFF
CDR3nt: TGTGCCAGCCTCGGGGCTAGCGGGATCTCCTACAATGAGCAGTTCTTC
d_gene: TRBD2
abundance: NA
v_gene: TRBV28
j_gene: TRBJ2-1

CDR3aa: CASSQVGGFATQYF
CDR3nt: TGTGCCAGCAGCCAAGTGGGGGGGTTTGCGACCCAGTACTTC
d_gene: TRBD2
abundance: NA
v_gene: TRBV14
j_gene: TRBJ2-5

CDR3aa: CAISESGTGLTYEQYF
CDR3nt: TGTGCCATCAGTGAGTCGGGGACAGGGCTGACCTACGAGCAGTACTTC
d_gene: TRBD1
abundance: NA
v_gene: TRBV10-3
j_gene: TRBJ2-7

CDR3aa: CASSDASGQTLTSTDTQYF
CDR3nt: TGTGCCAGCAGTGATGCATCGGGACAGACTTTAACCTCCACAGATACGCAGTATTTT
d_gene: TRBD1
abundance: NA
v_gene: TRBV6-1
j_gene: TRBJ2-3

CDR3aa: CAIRGQGNEKLFF
CDR3nt: TGTGCCATCAGAGGACAGGGCAATGAAAAACTGTTTTTT
d_gene: TRBD1
abundance: NA
v_gene: TRBV10-3
j_gene: TRBJ1-4

CDR3aa: CASSFVLAGQGTNEQFF
CDR3nt: TGTGCCAGCAGCTTTGTGTTGGCGGGACAGGGGACGAATGAGCAGTTCTTC
d_gene: TRBD1
abundance: NA
v_gene: TRBV11-2
j_gene: TRBJ2-1

CDR3aa: CASSLGQGARTEAFF
CDR3nt: TGTGCCAGCAGCTTGGGACAGGGGGCGCGGACTGAAGCTTTCTTT
d_gene: TRBD1
abundance: NA
v_gene: TRBV5-4
j_gene: TRBJ1-1

CDR3aa: CASSTGQGYEQYF
CDR3nt: TGTGCCAGCAGCACTGGACAGGGTTACGAGCAGTACTTC
d_gene: TRBD1
abundance: NA
v_gene: TRBV11-3
j_gene: TRBJ2-7

CDR3aa: CASSLVDNQPQHF
CDR3nt: TGTGCCAGCAGCCTAGTCGACAATCAGCCCCAGCATTTT
d_gene: NA
abundance: NA
v_gene: TRBV27
j_gene: TRBJ1-5

CDR3aa: CATSRDSGQGIVTYEQYF
CDR3nt: TGTGCCACCAGCAGAGATTCCGGACAGGGGATAGTTACCTACGAGCAGTACTTC
d_gene: TRBD1
abundance: NA
v_gene: TRBV15
j_gene: TRBJ2-7

CDR3aa: CASSGEDYGYTF
CDR3nt: TGTGCCAGCAGTGGAGAGGACTATGGCTACACCTTC
d_gene: NA
abundance: NA
v_gene: TRBV2
j_gene: TRBJ1-2

CDR3aa: CASRDPQDIEKLFF
CDR3nt: TGTGCCAGCCGTGACCCGCAGGATATTGAAAAACTGTTTTTT
d_gene: NA
abundance: NA
v_gene: TRBV6-1
j_gene: TRBJ1-4

CDR3aa: CASSLFGVRGYTGELFF
CDR3nt: TGTGCCAGCAGTTTATTTGGGGTCAGGGGATACACCGGGGAGCTGTTTTTT
d_gene: NA
abundance: NA
v_gene: TRBV27
j_gene: TRBJ2-2

CDR3aa: CASSHRRLAGGPAEQYF
CDR3nt: TGTGCCAGCAGTCATAGGAGACTAGCGGGAGGGCCGGCCGAGCAGTACTTC
d_gene: TRBD2
abundance: NA
v_gene: TRBV27
j_gene: TRBJ2-7

CDR3aa: CASSFTASSYEQYF
CDR3nt: TGCGCCAGCAGCTTTACAGCCAGCTCCTACGAGCAGTACTTC
d_gene: NA
abundance: NA
v_gene: TRBV5-1
j_gene: TRBJ2-7

CDR3aa: CASSDLTSPNPGEQFF
CDR3nt: TGTGCCAGCAGTGATTTGACTAGCCCTAACCCGGGGGAGCAGTTCTTC
d_gene: TRBD2
abundance: once
v_gene: TRBV25-1
j_gene: TRBJ2-1